The clone carrying this T cell receptor (beta chain) was observed a handful of times. The antigen is not known. This CDR3 spans 16 amino acids. The table came from immunoSEQ multiplex PCR; TCRdb's copy has only in-frame clones and leaves some out. The sample records about 130,000 clones, 80% to 90% being singletons. The data stem from a study of T cell responses to AZD1222 COVID-19 vaccine. Findings and limits, study-wide: Compared with day 0, the breadth and depth of the Spike-specific TCR repertoire rose significantly after two doses of AZD1222. With dominance at 160-218 and 743-854, vaccine-associated CD4 TCRs spanned spike. Unmutated variant regions reportedly attract nearly half of all spike-specific TCRs.

The sequence came from an adult in good health. Specimen: peripheral blood, collected on day 0 of AZD1222 vaccination. The chain has TRBV21-1 and TRBJ1-1. TRBV21-1 is classified as a pseudogene. CDR3 sequence: CASSKDGPHSNTEAFF. The CDR3 DNA reads TGTGCCAGCAGCAAAGACGGGCCGCACTCAAACACTGAAGCTTTCTTT.